Here is one T cell receptor beta chain with its context. As processed by the authors: Scientists estimated how many nucleated cells there were by amplifying reference gene primers. The data were produced by immunoSEQ multiplex PCR, yet TCRdb's version contains in-frame clones alone and is incomplete. V and J calls and clone size are as listed in that table; D and trimming were resolved from the DNA. The data contain fewer than 200,000 clones, 80% to 90% of them singletons. This sample is drawn from a study of blood T cell repertoires in COVID-19. Overall study context: Donors in the United States, Italy and Spain gave samples during acute or convalescent COVID-19. T cells, B-cell-depleted T cells, or PBMCs supplied cDNA or gDNA.

The CDR3 has 18 residues. CDR1 is MNHEY and CDR2 is SVGEGT in the germline V gene. The V gene end was trimmed by 2 bases and the J gene end by 4 bases; junction bases not matched to a gene: 11. The V call is TRBV6-2 or TRBV6-3, the J call TRBJ1-2; TRBD1 matches 12 bases. Source material: peripheral blood. The TCR was taken from a man between 65 and 80 years old with active or convalescent COVID-19. CDR3 residues: CASSYGRDRGRPGYGYTF. The CDR3 nucleotides are TGTGCCAGCAGTTACGGCCGGGACAGGGGGCGCCCGGGCTATGGCTACACCTTC.